This entry lists 10 T cell receptor beta chains sequenced from one sample in a study of CD8+ T cells in alopecia areata. Regarding treatment: oral pan-JAK inhibitor, 5-10 mg twice daily. Extracted RNA was reverse transcribed into cDNA, the sequencing template. The protocol was immunoSEQ multiplex PCR, while the TCRdb copy is restricted to in-frame clones and leaves out a portion. This sample yields 95,000 to 110,000 clones, of which about four fifths are seen a single time; around a quarter belongs to the top ten. Sequencing was performed on CD8+ T cells sorted from blood, taken at week 24, from a patient treated with tofacitinib. The receptors were gathered from a human donor with alopecia areata.

This chain connects TRBV29-1 to TRBJ2-7; 7 bases align to TRBD2. Germline CDR1 is SQVTM and CDR2 is ANQGSEA. V lost 7 bases to trimming and J lost 6 bases; unmatched junction nucleotides: 18. The CDR3 runs to 15 residues. CDR3 sequence: CSATAPGGEIFEQYF. For the CDR3, the DNA is TGCAGCGCCACGGCCCCTGGGGGGGAAATCTTCGAGCAGTACTTC.

This chain joins TRBV7-3 and TRBJ2-3; D assignment may be TRBD1 or TRBD2 (6 bases each). Trimming removed 5 bases at V and 3 bases at J, with 30 bases between. Germline CDR1 and CDR2: SGHTA and FQGTGA. The CDR3 has 20 amino acids. CDR3 residues: CASSPVATEEGGRATDTQYF. CDR3 coding DNA: TGTGCCAGCAGCCCTGTGGCGACCGAAGAGGGGGGAAGGGCTACAGATACGCAGTATTTT.

This clone was seen just once. The chain combines TRBV14 with TRBJ2-5, with D possibly being TRBD1 (5 bases). This CDR3 is 15 amino acids long. Deletions cut 7 bases from V and 5 bases from J, with 20 bases between. Germline V CDR1 and CDR2: SGHDN, FVKESK. The CDR3 nucleotides are TGTGCCAGCAACCAGGGAAGGTACCTTACGGAGACCCAGTACTTC. It translates to CASNQGRYLTETQYF.

The chain is built from TRBV13 and TRBJ1-2; D is uncertain. Germline-derived CDR1 and CDR2 are PRHDT and FYEKMQ (reference sequence). This CDR3 is built from 12 residues. V dropped 0 bases and J dropped 3 bases, with 2 bases sitting between them. The CDR3 is CASSLGDYGYTF. CDR3 in DNA: TGTGCCAGCAGCTTAGGGGACTATGGCTACACCTTC.

This clone was observed a single time. In DNA, the CDR3 is TGTGCCAGTGGCAAAGCCTACAATGAGCAGTTCTTC. It yields the protein CASGKAYNEQFF. The chain recombines TRBV19 with TRBJ2-1; D gene ambiguous. The CDR3 has 12 residues. The V and J ends lost 8 bases and 2 bases respectively, with 7 bases between them. CDR1 is LNHDA and CDR2 is SQIVND in the germline V gene (reference sequence).

CDR3 protein: CAWSADTEAFF. Written as DNA, the CDR3 is TGTGCCTGGAGTGCGGACACTGAAGCTTTCTTT. The chain carries TRBV30 and TRBJ1-1; D not resolved. The CDR3 has 11 residues. Germline V gene sequence: CDR1 GTSNPN, CDR2 SVGIG (reference sequence). V lost 1 base, J lost 3 bases, and 3 bases lay in between.

V usage is TRBV19 and J usage is TRBJ1-1; D unresolved. Germline loops: CDR1 LNHDA, CDR2 SQIVND (reference sequence). V lost 3 bases and J 1 base, leaving 12 bases between the germline ends. The CDR3 is 15 residues long. The CDR3 is CASSITSSGNTEAFF. CDR3 DNA sequence: TGTGCCAGTAGTATCACATCCAGTGGGAACACTGAAGCTTTCTTT. The complete variable domain, with remaining parts taken from reference TRBV19 and TRBJ1-1, reads DGGITQSPKYLFRKEGQNVTLSCEQNLNHDAMYWYRQDPGQGLRLIYYSQIVNDFQKGDIAEGYSVSREKKESFPLTVTSAQKNPTAFYLCASSITSSGNTEAFFGQGTRLTVV.

The chain uses TRBV7-9 and TRBJ2-1; maybe TRBD2 (8 bases). Trimming pared 7 bases from V and 9 bases from J, leaving 25 bases between. This CDR3 contains 16 residues. The V gene's germline CDR1 is SEHNR and CDR2 FQNEAQ (reference sequence). CDR3 DNA sequence: TGTGCCAGCATCCAAGGACTAGCAGGGGGTATTGTTGAGCAGTTCTTC. It translates to CASIQGLAGGIVEQFF.

This CDR3 reads CASSLNGANYGYTF. The CDR3 nucleotides read TGTGCCAGCAGTTTGAACGGTGCTAACTATGGCTACACCTTC. The rearrangement joins TRBV27 to TRBJ1-2, with D unclear. CDR1 is MNHEY and CDR2 is SMNVEV in the germline V gene (reference sequence). Trimming removed 3 bases at V and 0 bases at J, with 8 bases between. The CDR3 contains 14 residues.

V usage is TRBV19 and J usage is TRBJ2-7, with TRBD1 as a possible D gene (5 bases). Trimming left V 6 bases short and J 3 bases short, with 12 bases between. The CDR3 runs to 13 residues. Germline CDR1 LNHDA, CDR2 SQIVND (reference sequence). CDR3: CASRGFDSYEQYF. The CDR3 DNA is TGTGCCAGTAGGGGATTCGACAGCTACGAGCAGTACTTC.